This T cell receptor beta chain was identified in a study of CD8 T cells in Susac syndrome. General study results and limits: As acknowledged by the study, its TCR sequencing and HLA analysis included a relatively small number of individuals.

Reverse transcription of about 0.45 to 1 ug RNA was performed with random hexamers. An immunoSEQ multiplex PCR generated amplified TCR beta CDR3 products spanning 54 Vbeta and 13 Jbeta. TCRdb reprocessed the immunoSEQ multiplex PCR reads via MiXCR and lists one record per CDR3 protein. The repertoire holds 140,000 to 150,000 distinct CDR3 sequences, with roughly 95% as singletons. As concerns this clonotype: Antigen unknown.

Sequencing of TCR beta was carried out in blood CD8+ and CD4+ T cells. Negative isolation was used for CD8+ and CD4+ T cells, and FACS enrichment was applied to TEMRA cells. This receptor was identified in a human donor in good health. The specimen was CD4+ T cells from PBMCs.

CDR3 amino acids: CASSLATSEADTQYF. In nucleotides, the CDR3 is TGTGCCAGCAGCTTAGCGACTAGCGAGGCAGATACGCAGTATTTT. This chain connects TRBV7-9 to TRBJ2-3; 8 bases fit TRBD2. This CDR3 comprises 15 residues. Germline values: CDR1 SEHNR, CDR2 FQNEAQ (reference sequence). The ends lost 0 bases at V and 4 bases at J; junction bases unmatched: 3.